This entry lists 26 T cell receptor beta chains sequenced from one sample in a study of neurological immune-mediated disorders. MiXCR was run by TCRdb on the 5' RACE reads, yielding one entry per CDR3 protein. The data show tens of thousands of distinct CDR3 sequences, 4.8% seen once. The sequencing sample was made of PBMCs. The receptors come from a woman aged 70-85 years with multiple sclerosis.

This clonotype was recorded at least ten times. The CDR3 reads CASSQDLVAGWFKSDTQYF. The CDR3 nucleotides are TGCGCCAGCAGCCAAGATCTGGTAGCGGGCTGGTTTAAGTCAGATACGCAGTATTTT. The chain links TRBV4-3 to TRBJ2-3; TRBD2 aligns across 7 bases. Germline values: CDR1 LGHNA, CDR2 YSLEER. Unmatched junction bases numbered 16, after V lost 0 bases and J lost 4 bases. The CDR3 extends over 19 amino acids.

This clonotype was seen ten or more times. The V call is TRBV20-1, the J call TRBJ1-2, with a tentative D call TRBD1 (6 bases). Between the trimmed V and J ends, which lost 6 bases and 1 base, there was a span of 12 bases. Germline-derived CDR1 and CDR2 are DFQATT and SNEGSKA (reference sequence). CDR3 length equals 13 residues. For the CDR3, the DNA is TGCAGTGCGCCGACAGGAAATAACTATGGCTACACCTTC. Its translation: CSAPTGNNYGYTF.

In this sample, this clonotype turned up many times. The V gene is TRBV5-1, the J gene TRBJ2-7, with TRBD2 matching over 12 bases. CDR1 and CDR2 from the germline V gene are SGHRS and YFSETQ. The V gene end was trimmed by 4 bases and the J gene end by 2 bases; junction bases not matched to a gene: 4. This CDR3 has 15 amino acids. The DNA for the CDR3 is TGCGCCAGCAGCAAACTAGCGGGAGGTACCTACGAGCAGTACTTC. It is translated as CASSKLAGGTYEQYF.

This clonotype was seen at least ten times. The chain combines TRBV4-1 with TRBJ2-5, with no clear D. This CDR3 spans 13 amino acids. Germline-derived CDR1 and CDR2 are MGHRA and YSYEKL. V was cut by 1 base and J by 2 bases, with 5 bases left in between. The chain's CDR3 is CASSQGGQETQYF. The CDR3 region has the DNA TGCGCCAGCAGCCAAGGCGGACAAGAGACCCAGTACTTC.

There are many counts of this clonotype. J is TRBJ1-1 and V is TRBV3-1; D gene unclear. The CDR3 has 15 amino acids. Germline V gene lookup returns CDR1 LGHDT and CDR2 YNNKEL (reference sequence). The V gene lost 1 base and the J gene lost 2 bases, with 11 bases spanning the gap. The CDR3: CASSQGGVGNTEAFF. The CDR3 nucleotides are TGTGCCAGCAGCCAAGGTGGTGTCGGTAACACTGAAGCTTTCTTT.

This clonotype was found many times. V gene TRBV20-1 combines with J gene TRBJ2-7, with 10 bases matching TRBD2. Germline assignment: CDR1 DFQATT and CDR2 SNEGSKA (reference sequence). The CDR3 is made up of 15 amino acids. The trim removed 3 bases at V and 4 bases at J, leaving 9 bases unmatched. The CDR3 bases are TGCAGTGCTAGCGGAGCTAGCGGGAGTAGGTACGAGCAGTACTTC. It translates to CSASGASGSRYEQYF.

In this sample, this clonotype turned up many times. The chain carries TRBV12-3 or TRBV12-4 and TRBJ2-7, with D perhaps matching TRBD2 (8 bases). The CDR3 is made up of 15 amino acids. V shed 5 bases and J shed 5 bases, with 19 bases lying between them. The CDR3 reads CASSPGGTRSHEQYF. CDR3 nucleotide sequence: TGTGCCAGCAGTCCAGGGGGGACTAGGTCCCACGAGCAGTACTTC.

In this sample, this clonotype turned up many times. The V gene is TRBV10-3, the J gene TRBJ1-1; a weak D match, TRBD1 (6 bases). The germline V gene encodes CDR1 ENHRY and CDR2 SYGVKD. The ends were cut back, 6 bases at V and 6 bases at J, with 14 bases in the middle. The CDR3 contains 13 residues. CDR3 nucleotides: TGTGCCATCAGCAAACCAGGGGTCGCTGAAGCTTTCTTT. It specifies CAISKPGVAEAFF.

This clonotype has more than one count but fewer than ten. This chain uses TRBV27 with TRBJ2-1; 11 positions match TRBD2. J was trimmed by 7 bases and V by 7 bases; bases with no gene match: 6. CDR3 size: 14 residues. Germline loops: CDR1 MNHEY, CDR2 SMNVEV (reference sequence). For the CDR3, the DNA is TGTGCCAGCATTAGCGGGAGGGCCCCGAATGAGCAGTTCTTC. It encodes CASISGRAPNEQFF.

The chain has TRBV27 and TRBJ1-3; the D gene is possibly TRBD1 (6 bases). Trimming took 2 bases from V and 1 from J, leaving 18 bases between them. CDR1 and CDR2 from the germline V gene are MNHEY and SMNVEV (reference sequence). CDR3 length equals 18 residues. CDR3 sequence (DNA): TGTGCCAGCAGTTTACACCCCTCAGGGGCCGAATCTGGAAACACCATATATTTT. It codes for CASSLHPSGAESGNTIYF.

In its sample, this clonotype was seen a few times. The chain recombines TRBV12-3 or TRBV12-4 with TRBJ1-4; 10 bases fit TRBD1. V lost 5 bases to trimming and J lost 7 bases; unmatched junction nucleotides: 7. The CDR3 is made up of 15 amino acids. In DNA form, the CDR3 reads TGTGCCAGCAGTCACGGACAGGGGGTTAGTGAAAAACTGTTTTTT. Translation gives CASSHGQGVSEKLFF.

This clonotype was seen at least ten times. The gene calls are TRBV5-1 and TRBJ2-1; TRBD2 is a possible D gene (6 bases). This CDR3 comprises 16 residues. CDR1 is SGHRS and CDR2 is YFSETQ in the germline V gene. The V and J ends lost 4 bases and 10 bases respectively, with 24 bases between them. CDR3 in amino acids: CASSGRLVDPLVEQFF. CDR3 sequence (DNA): TGCGCCAGCAGCGGGCGACTAGTGGATCCATTAGTGGAGCAGTTCTTC.

This clonotype showed up many times. As DNA, the CDR3 is TGTGCCAGCAGCCGAAGGACTAGCGGGATGTCGAACGAGCAGTACTTC. Amino acid sequence: CASSRRTSGMSNEQYF. The chain carries TRBV7-2 and TRBJ2-7; 12 bases agree with TRBD2. The CDR3 consists of 16 residues. V shed 5 bases, J shed 5 bases, and the junction held 10 bases outside the gene matches. Germline V gives CDR1 SGHTA, CDR2 FQGNSA.

This clonotype occurred many times. The rearrangement uses TRBV20-1 and TRBJ2-7, with TRBD2 identical over 8 bases. This CDR3 is 15 amino acids long. Per germline, CDR1 DFQATT and CDR2 SNEGSKA (reference sequence). The V segment lost 0 bases and the J segment 0 bases; nucleotides outside the gene matches: 4. The DNA for the CDR3 is TGCAGTGCTAGAGATGACGCGGGGGGCTCCTACGAGCAGTACTTC. Translated: CSARDDAGGSYEQYF.

This clonotype showed up just a few times. This chain joins TRBV7-2 and TRBJ1-5, with 7 bases matching TRBD1. Germline V gives CDR1 SGHTA, CDR2 FQGNSA. The trim removed 3 bases at V and 1 base at J, leaving 3 bases unmatched. The CDR3 has 15 residues. CDR3 residues: CASSFGDRSNQPQHF. CDR3 DNA sequence: TGTGCCAGCAGCTTCGGGGACAGAAGCAATCAGCCCCAGCATTTT.

This clonotype was seen ten or more times. This chain links TRBV6-6 with TRBJ1-2; no reliable D call. Germline CDR1 and CDR2: MNHNY and SVGAGI (reference sequence). V was shortened by 6 bases and J by 0 bases, with 14 bases between the two germline ends. The CDR3 sequence is 15 residues long. The CDR3 spells CASRRAVTSNYGYTF. The DNA of the CDR3 is TGTGCCAGCAGGCGTGCAGTGACCTCTAACTATGGCTACACCTTC.

The table lists this clonotype with a few counts. The chain joins TRBV5-1 to TRBJ2-1, with TRBD2 matching 11 bases. CDR3 length equals 15 residues. Germline assignment: CDR1 SGHRS and CDR2 YFSETQ. J lost 8 bases, V lost 0 bases, and 4 bases had no gene match. CDR3 sequence: CASSLGVAGGDEQFF. The CDR3 DNA reads as TGCGCCAGCAGCTTGGGGGTAGCGGGAGGGGATGAGCAGTTCTTC.

This clonotype has a count of ten or more. The gene calls are TRBV7-9 and TRBJ2-7, with 9 bases aligning to TRBD1. CDR1 is SEHNR and CDR2 is FQNEAQ in the germline V gene (reference sequence). The CDR3 loop spans 19 amino acids. The junction had 21 bases not matched to a gene; V was cut back by 5 bases and J by 4 bases. CDR3 protein: CASSPGDRESASGSYEQYF. In nucleotides, the CDR3 is TGTGCCAGCAGCCCAGGGGACAGGGAGTCGGCTAGCGGATCGTACGAGCAGTACTTC.

This clonotype has ten or more counts. The rearrangement uses TRBV7-9 and TRBJ2-3; TRBD1 matches at 7 bases. Germline V gives CDR1 SEHNR, CDR2 FQNEAQ (reference sequence). The CDR3 has 15 amino acids. V was clipped by 11 bases and J by 4 bases; unmatched bases: 15. The CDR3 protein is CASETGTEIADTQYF. The CDR3 DNA follows: TGTGCCTCTGAAACCGGGACAGAGATCGCAGATACGCAGTATTTT. Full variable domain (rest looked up from reference TRBV7-9 and TRBJ2-3): DTGVSQNPRHKITKRGQNVTFRCDPISEHNRLYWYRQTLGQGPEFLTYFQNEAQLEKSRLLSDRFSAERPKGSFSTLEIQRTEQGDSAMYLCASETGTEIADTQYFGPGTRLTVL.

This clonotype was observed many times. The chain carries TRBV7-2 and TRBJ1-1; 8 positions match TRBD1. With 5 bases clipped from V and 4 bases from J, the junction kept 9 bases outside the gene matches. Germline CDR1 SGHTA, CDR2 FQGNSA. CDR3 length equals 15 residues. The CDR3 DNA sequence: TGTGCCAGCAGCACCAGGACAGGGTTAGGCACTGAAGCTTTCTTT. It encodes CASSTRTGLGTEAFF.

This clonotype showed up just a few times. This may stem from a read error, because a much larger clone lies one nucleotide away. J is TRBJ2-5 and V is TRBV5-1; 8 nucleotides line up with TRBD2. The V segment lost 0 bases and the J segment 2 bases; nucleotides outside the gene matches: 24. Germline CDR1 is SGHRS and CDR2 is YFSETQ. The CDR3 has 22 amino acids. The CDR3 bases are TGCGCCAGCAGCTTGGCTGTCGGGAGGGCAAGGGAGATCCGGGATTATCAAGAGACCCAGTACTTC. Its protein is CASSLAVGRAREIRDYQETQYF.

This clonotype was seen at least ten times. V and J are TRBV7-9 and TRBJ1-1; D ambiguous. The germline gives CDR1 SEHNR, CDR2 FQNEAQ (reference sequence). The CDR3 covers 13 residues. V was clipped by 1 base and J by 1 base, with 4 bases between them. CDR3 in amino acids: CASSLVGNTEAFF. The CDR3 coding sequence is TGTGCCAGCAGCTTAGTCGGGAACACTGAAGCTTTCTTT.

The chain has TRBV12-3 or TRBV12-4 and TRBJ2-1; the D gene is possibly TRBD2 (5 bases). This CDR3 region has 13 residues. Trimming took off 8 bases at V and 7 bases at J, with 15 bases between the two ends. The CDR3 protein is CASREGLTNEQFF. The CDR3 DNA reads TGTGCCAGCCGGGAAGGACTCACAAATGAGCAGTTCTTC.

This clonotype was found many times. This chain connects TRBV5-1 to TRBJ2-7; 12 bases agree with TRBD2. The V gene end was trimmed by 4 bases and the J gene end by 3 bases; junction bases not matched to a gene: 5. The CDR3 runs to 15 residues. Germline V CDR1 and CDR2: SGHRS, YFSETQ. CDR3 region: CASSGSSGRVYEQYF. In nucleotides, the CDR3 is TGCGCCAGCAGCGGTTCTAGCGGGAGGGTCTACGAGCAGTACTTC.

This clonotype was seen ten or more times. The chain carries TRBV3-1 and TRBJ1-2; tentative D call: TRBD1 (5 bases). The CDR3 loop spans 13 amino acids. V was cut by 3 bases and J by 4 bases, with 9 bases left in between. Germline CDR1 and CDR2: LGHDT and YNNKEL (reference sequence). The CDR3 protein is CASSHLTAYGYTF. The CDR3 DNA reads TGTGCCAGCAGCCACCTGACAGCCTATGGCTACACCTTC.

The sample holds many counts of this clonotype. The J gene is TRBJ2-3, the V gene TRBV15; D is ambiguous. The length of the CDR3 is 14 residues. The ends were cut back, 0 bases at V and 2 bases at J, with 6 bases in the middle. Per the germline V gene, CDR1 is LNHNV and CDR2 is YYDKDF (reference sequence). CDR3 sequence reads: CATSRDRVTDTQYF. CDR3 nucleotides: TGTGCCACCAGCAGAGATAGGGTCACAGATACGCAGTATTTT.